Sequencing of this T cell receptor (beta chain) was carried out in a study of response to subunit inactivated influenza vaccine. Each CDR3 protein is one row after TCRdb ran MiXCR on the RT-PCR reads. The table has 150,000 to 200,000 distinct CDR3 sequences, about 10% seen once; the top ten hold about a third. This clonotype showed up just a few times. Trimming took off 0 bases at V and 7 bases at J, with 7 bases between the two ends. The CDR3 is 13 residues long. Germline assignment: CDR1 LGHNA and CDR2 YSLEER. The TCR comes from a man between 50 and 70 years old who received an inactivated influenza vaccine. The source was CD8+ T cells sorted from PBMCs, collected about 23 months after vaccination. The chain uses TRBV4-3 and TRBJ2-1; D unresolved. CDR3 sequence (DNA): TGCGCCAGCAGCCAAGAAGGGTGGAATGAGCAGTTCTTC. Encoded protein: CASSQEGWNEQFF.